These T cell receptor beta chains were read from a single sample in a study of shared clonotypes between healthy human individuals. TCRdb's copy holds only in-frame clones and misses some; the assay was immunoSEQ multiplex PCR. The data contain 2 million to 2.5 million clones, just over 90% of them singletons. Sequencing used naive CD8+ T cells from PBMCs. Receptors originate from a man between 18 and 35 years old in good health. Some clones in this sample may be carry-over from other donors' samples. Each CDR3 is given with its conserved first and last residue. D genes are given only for firm matches. The size entry is marked missing in some rows and otherwise reads once, few, many or a size class.

>TRBJ2-1|-|TRBD2|TRBV11-2
TGTGCCAGCAGCTTAGATCCGACTAGCTCGTACAATGAGCAGTTCTTC
CASSLDPTSSYNEQFF
>TRBJ2-2|-|-|TRBV4-1
TGCGCCAGCAGCCAAGTAGGGGGTACCGGGGAGCTGTTTTTT
CASSQVGGTGELFF
>TRBJ2-7|-|TRBD2|TRBV27
TGTGCCAGCAGTCCGATCGGGGGGAGGGGACCCTACGAGCAGTACTTC
CASSPIGGRGPYEQYF
>TRBJ2-1|-|TRBD1|TRBV19
TGTGCCAGTAGTCCACAGGGGGCCATGGGCTCCTACAATGAGCAGTTCTTC
CASSPQGAMGSYNEQFF
>TRBJ1-5|-|-|TRBV2
TGTGCCAGCGGGCTGGGTCAGTATCAGCCCCAGCATTTT
CASGLGQYQPQHF
>TRBJ2-1|-|TRBD1|TRBV7-8
TGTGCCAGCAGCCGAGGGACAGGGGAGCAGTTCTTC
CASSRGTGEQFF
>TRBJ2-3|once|-|TRBV7-9
TGTGCCAGCAGCTTATGGAGAAACACAGATACGCAGTATTTT
CASSLWRNTDTQYF
>TRBJ1-5|-|-|TRBV6-5
TGTGCCAGCAGTTCTACAGCGGGCAATCAGCCCCAGCATTTT
CASSSTAGNQPQHF
>TRBJ1-2|few|-|TRBV5-4
TGTGCCAGCAGCTTGTCCCGGGGGAGCTATGGCTACACCTTC
CASSLSRGSYGYTF
>TRBJ2-7|-|-|TRBV10-2
TGCGCCAGCAGACAGGATTACTACGAGCAGTACTTC
CASRQDYYEQYF
>TRBJ1-2|once|-|TRBV4-2
TGTGCCAGCAGCCAAGAGGTCGGGTTCACCTATGGCTACACCTTC
CASSQEVGFTYGYTF
>TRBJ2-3|-|-|TRBV28
TGTGCCAGCAGTTTACTAGCTTTGGGCACAGATACGCAGTATTTT
CASSLLALGTDTQYF
>TRBJ2-1|-|TRBD1|TRBV7-9
TGTGCCAGCAGCTTAGCGGGAGGACAGGGCTTCTTCTTC
CASSLAGGQGFFF
>TRBJ1-2|once|-|TRBV4-1
TGCGCCAGCAGCCAGCCCCAGGGACACATGGATTATAACTATGGCTACACCTTC
CASSQPQGHMDYNYGYTF
>TRBJ2-2|-|-|TRBV29-1
TGCAGCGTCACAGGGTGGGCCGGGGAGCTGTTTTTT
CSVTGWAGELFF
>TRBJ2-7|-|TRBD2|TRBV11-1
TGTGCCAGCAGTCCCCCGGGGGGGTACGAGCAGTACTTC
CASSPPGGYEQYF
>TRBJ2-3|-|-|TRBV14
TGTGCCAGCAGCCAAGATAAGGGGGTAGGAGAAGATACGCAGTATTTT
CASSQDKGVGEDTQYF
>TRBJ2-2|-|TRBD2|TRBV5-1
TGCGCCAGCAGCATACGGACTAGTGGCACCGGGGAGCTGTTTTTT
CASSIRTSGTGELFF
>TRBJ2-1|-|TRBD2|TRBV28
TGTGCCACCCTAGGAAAGCGGGAGGCAACATACAATGAGCAGTTCTTC
CATLGKREATYNEQFF
>TRBJ1-2|-|-|TRBV4-2
TGTGCCAGCAGCCAAGATCGGCCGGGGGCGCTGGGGTTTGGCTACACCTTC
CASSQDRPGALGFGYTF
>TRBJ2-7|-|-|TRBV15
TGTGCCACCAGCAGAACAGACACAAGCCTCGAGCAGTACTTC
CATSRTDTSLEQYF
>TRBJ2-7|-|-|TRBV19
TGTGCCAGTAGCCCGGGACGGGACTACGAGCAGTACTTC
CASSPGRDYEQYF
>TRBJ1-1|-|-|TRBV14
TGTGCCAGCAGCCAAGTGTTGGGGGCCACTGAAGCTTTCTTT
CASSQVLGATEAFF
>TRBJ2-2|-|TRBD1|TRBV9
TGTGCCAGCAGCGTAGAGGGGGCCCTCGGGGAGCTGTTTTTT
CASSVEGALGELFF
>TRBJ1-2|-|-|TRBV7-2
TGTGCCAGCAGCTTAAAACTCGCAGCTAACTATGGCTACACCTTC
CASSLKLAANYGYTF
>TRBJ1-1|-|-|TRBV18
TGTGCCAGCCGCGGAGGGGCGAACACTGAAGCTTTCTTT
CASRGGANTEAFF
>TRBJ1-2|-|-|TRBV10-3
TGTGCCATCAGTGGCAGAACAGGGCTCCCCTATGGCTACACCTTC
CAISGRTGLPYGYTF
>TRBJ1-4|-|TRBD1|TRBV5-1
TGCGCCAGCAGCCAGGACAGGAGTAATGAAAAACTGTTTTTT
CASSQDRSNEKLFF
>TRBJ2-1|-|-|TRBV27
TGTGCCACCTCGGGGGCTAGCGACTACAATGAGCAGTTCTTC
CATSGASDYNEQFF
>TRBJ1-3|-|-|TRBV10-3
TGTGCCATCAGACCCACGGGGGGGCGGCCCGGAAACACCATATATTTT
CAIRPTGGRPGNTIYF
>TRBJ2-7|-|TRBD2|TRBV27
TGTGCCAGCAGTCTCCGGGACTATTTCCACGAGCAGTACTTC
CASSLRDYFHEQYF
>TRBJ2-3|-|-|TRBV7-3
TGTGCCAGCAGCCCCGGGGACATAAACACAGATACGCAGTATTTT
CASSPGDINTDTQYF
>TRBJ1-1|-|-|TRBV19
TGTGCCAGTAGTATACTTGGGCAGAACACTGAAGCTTTCTTT
CASSILGQNTEAFF
>TRBJ2-7|-|TRBD2|TRBV29-1
TGCAGCGTTGATTTGGGGACTAGCGTCTACGAGCAGTACTTC
CSVDLGTSVYEQYF
>TRBJ1-5|few|TRBD1|TRBV28
TGTGCCAGCAGTTTAGCCCCCAGGGGGCAGCCCCAGCATTTT
CASSLAPRGQPQHF
>TRBJ1-3|-|-|TRBV7-9
TGTGCCAGCAGCTTAGTGTCAGGGTTTCCTGGAAACACCATATATTTT
CASSLVSGFPGNTIYF
>TRBJ2-1|-|-|TRBV11-3
TGTGCCAGCAGCTTAGATTGGTTCGAGGGCAATGAGCAGTTCTTC
CASSLDWFEGNEQFF
>TRBJ2-2|once|TRBD2|TRBV7-8
TGTGCCAGCAGCTTAATTAGCGGGAGTACCTCCGGGGAGCTGTTTTTT
CASSLISGSTSGELFF
>TRBJ2-2|-|-|TRBV28
TGTGCCAGCTCCCTCCCAGGGGAAAGCACCGGGGAGCTGTTTTTT
CASSLPGESTGELFF
>TRBJ2-7|-|TRBD2|TRBV18
TGTGCCAGCTCAGCCCTAGCGGGAGGAGAACATTACGAGCAGTACTTC
CASSALAGGEHYEQYF
>TRBJ2-3|-|-|TRBV13
TGTGCCAGCAGCTCCCGGGGTAGCCGCGATACGCAGTATTTT
CASSSRGSRDTQYF
>TRBJ2-7|-|TRBD1|TRBV5-3
TGTGCCAGACGACAGGGGGAGGCCTACGAGCAGTACTTC
CARRQGEAYEQYF
>TRBJ1-5|-|-|TRBV28
TGTGCCAGCAGTTACAGGGATTATCAGCCCCAGCATTTT
CASSYRDYQPQHF
>TRBJ2-3|-|-|TRBV19
TGTGCCAGTAGTCCCTCCCCGTTTGGCCCAATCACAGATACGCAGTATTTT
CASSPSPFGPITDTQYF
>TRBJ2-1|once|-|TRBV9
TGTGCCAGCAGCGAGGACTGGGGGAGTAACAATGAGCAGTTCTTC
CASSEDWGSNNEQFF
>TRBJ2-3|-|-|TRBV27
TGTGCCAGCAGTTTATCACGGGAGCTTACGCAGTATTTT
CASSLSRELTQYF
>TRBJ2-7|-|TRBD2|TRBV6-1
TGTGCCAGCAGTGTTTTAGCGGGTGCCTACGAGCAGTACTTC
CASSVLAGAYEQYF
>TRBJ2-7|-|-|TRBV9
TGTGCCAGCAGCGTAGCTGAGACTAGAGGGCTATACGAGCAGTACTTC
CASSVAETRGLYEQYF
>TRBJ2-7|-|TRBD2|TRBV5-1
TGCGCCAGCAGCTTAGATACGCTAGCGGCGCGGGGGGAGCAGTACTTC
CASSLDTLAARGEQYF
>TRBJ2-2|once|TRBD2|TRBV6-5
TGTGCCAGCAGTTTGAAGGGACTACCCTCCAACGGGGAGCTGTTTTTT
CASSLKGLPSNGELFF
>TRBJ1-2|-|TRBD1|TRBV29-1
TGCAGCGCCTCGGTTGACAGGGGATGGGAGAATGGCTACACCTTC
CSASVDRGWENGYTF
>TRBJ2-7|-|-|TRBV9
TGTGCCAGCAGCGTCTCGACGGGGCAGGGCGATTTGGGGGAGCAGTACTTC
CASSVSTGQGDLGEQYF
>TRBJ1-1|-|-|TRBV6-5
TGTGCCAGCAGACCAGAATGGAACACTGAAGCTTTCTTT
CASRPEWNTEAFF
>TRBJ1-2|-|-|TRBV6-1
TGTGCCAGCAGTGAAGGTCTGGCCGGCTATGGCTACACCTTC
CASSEGLAGYGYTF
>TRBJ2-7|-|-|TRBV6-1
TGTGCCAGCAGTGGGTTTTGGTACGAGCAGTACTTC
CASSGFWYEQYF
>TRBJ2-7|-|-|TRBV11-2
TGTGCCAGCAGCTTAAGACTTCCTTACGAGCAGTACTTC
CASSLRLPYEQYF
>TRBJ1-1|once|TRBD1|TRBV11-2
TGTGCCAGCAGCTTAGGCCCGGGACAGGCGTACACTGAAGCTTTCTTT
CASSLGPGQAYTEAFF